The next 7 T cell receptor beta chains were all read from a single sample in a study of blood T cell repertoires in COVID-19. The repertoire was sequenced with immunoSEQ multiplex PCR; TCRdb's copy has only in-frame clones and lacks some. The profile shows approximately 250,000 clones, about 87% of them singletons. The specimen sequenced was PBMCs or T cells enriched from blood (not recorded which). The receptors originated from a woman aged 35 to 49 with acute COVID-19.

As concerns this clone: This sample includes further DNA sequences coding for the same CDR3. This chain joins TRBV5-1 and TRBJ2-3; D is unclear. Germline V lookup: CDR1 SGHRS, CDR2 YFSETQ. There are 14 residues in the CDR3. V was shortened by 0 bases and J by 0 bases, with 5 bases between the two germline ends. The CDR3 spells CASSLGVSTDTQYF. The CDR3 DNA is TGCGCCAGCAGCTTGGGCGTCAGCACAGATACGCAGTATTTT. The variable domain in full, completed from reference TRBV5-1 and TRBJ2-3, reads KAGVTQTPRYLIKTRGQQVTLSCSPISGHRSVSWYQQTPGQGLQFLFEYFSETQRNKGNFPGRFSGRQFSNSRSEMNVSTLELGDSALYLCASSLGVSTDTQYFGPGTRLTVL.

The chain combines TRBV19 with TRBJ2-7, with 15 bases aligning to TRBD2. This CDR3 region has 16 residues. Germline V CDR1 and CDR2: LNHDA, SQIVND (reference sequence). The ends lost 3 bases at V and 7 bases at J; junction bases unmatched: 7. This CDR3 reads CASSMGLAGGLEEQYF. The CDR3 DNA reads TGTGCCAGTAGTATGGGACTAGCGGGAGGTTTGGAAGAGCAGTACTTC.

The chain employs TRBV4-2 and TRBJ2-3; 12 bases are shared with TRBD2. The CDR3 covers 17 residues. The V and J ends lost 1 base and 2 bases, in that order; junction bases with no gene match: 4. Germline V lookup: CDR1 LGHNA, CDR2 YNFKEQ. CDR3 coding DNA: TGTGCCAGCAGCCAAGCTAGCGGGGGGGGGATCACAGATACGCAGTATTTT. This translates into CASSQASGGGITDTQYF.

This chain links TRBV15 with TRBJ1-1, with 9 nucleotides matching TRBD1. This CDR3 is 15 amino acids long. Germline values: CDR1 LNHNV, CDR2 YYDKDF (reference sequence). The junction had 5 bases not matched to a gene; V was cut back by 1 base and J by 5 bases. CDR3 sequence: CATSRGQGGNTEAFF. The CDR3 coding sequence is TGTGCCACCAGCAGAGGACAGGGGGGTAATACTGAAGCTTTCTTT.

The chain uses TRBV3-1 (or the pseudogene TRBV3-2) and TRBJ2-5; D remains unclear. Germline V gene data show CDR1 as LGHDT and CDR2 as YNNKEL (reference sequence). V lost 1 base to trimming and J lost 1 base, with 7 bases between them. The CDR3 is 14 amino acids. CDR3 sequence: CASSQGDFQETQYF. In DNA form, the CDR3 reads TGTGCCAGCAGCCAAGGCGACTTCCAAGAGACCCAGTACTTC.

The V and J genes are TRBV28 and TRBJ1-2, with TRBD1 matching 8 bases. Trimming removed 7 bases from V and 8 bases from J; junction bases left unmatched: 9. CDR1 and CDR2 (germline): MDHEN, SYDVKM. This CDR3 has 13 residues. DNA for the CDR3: TGTGCCAGCACGGTCGGACAGGGTCGAGGCTACACCTTC. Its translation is CASTVGQGRGYTF.

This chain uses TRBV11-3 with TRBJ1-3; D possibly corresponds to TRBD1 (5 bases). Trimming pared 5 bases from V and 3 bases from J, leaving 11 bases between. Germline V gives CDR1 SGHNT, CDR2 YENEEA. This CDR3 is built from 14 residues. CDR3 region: CASSPDSHGNTIYF. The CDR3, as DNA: TGTGCCAGCAGCCCAGACAGTCATGGAAACACCATATATTTT.